This T cell receptor (beta chain) was retrieved from a study of T cells after yellow fever vaccination. This clonotype was observed many times. Its antigen is as yet unknown. Germline-derived CDR1 and CDR2 are WSHSY and SAAADI. Deletions cut 2 bases from V and 2 bases from J, with 10 bases between. The CDR3 sequence is 14 residues long. General observations from the study: A small proportion of clonotypes was detected in both the CD4 and CD8 compartments.

TCRdb passed the 5' RACE reads through MiXCR, listing each CDR3 protein once. The sample shows about 73,000 distinct CDR3 sequences, just under 8% of them seen only once. The source is a man aged 30 to 39 who received the YFV17D yellow fever vaccine. Material: CD8+ T cells sorted from PBMCs, obtained on the day of the yellow fever booster vaccination. J is TRBJ2-7 and V is TRBV10-2, with D possibly being TRBD1 or TRBD2 (5 bases each). The CDR3 DNA reads TGCGCCAGCAGTGAGACCGGGACCACCTACGAGCAGTACTTC. As protein: CASSETGTTYEQYF.